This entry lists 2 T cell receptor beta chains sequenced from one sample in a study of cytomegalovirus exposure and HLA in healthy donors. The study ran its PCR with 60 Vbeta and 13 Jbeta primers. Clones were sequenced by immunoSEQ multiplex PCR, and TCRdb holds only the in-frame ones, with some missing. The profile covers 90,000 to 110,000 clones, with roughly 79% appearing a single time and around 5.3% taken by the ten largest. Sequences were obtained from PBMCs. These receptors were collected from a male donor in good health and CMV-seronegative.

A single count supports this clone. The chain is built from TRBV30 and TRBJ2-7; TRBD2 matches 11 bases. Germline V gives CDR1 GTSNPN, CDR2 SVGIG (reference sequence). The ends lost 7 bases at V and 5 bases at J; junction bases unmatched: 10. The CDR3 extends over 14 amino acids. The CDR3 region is CAFQLAGVFDEQYF. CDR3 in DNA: TGTGCCTTCCAACTAGCGGGAGTCTTTGACGAGCAGTACTTC.

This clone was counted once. This CDR3 is CASSAGPPWEQFF. CDR3 DNA sequence: TGCGCCAGCAGCGCGGGACCGCCGTGGGAGCAGTTCTTC. This chain uses TRBV5-1 with TRBJ2-1; possibly TRBD2 for D (6 bases). CDR3 length: 13 amino acids. CDR1 SGHRS and CDR2 YFSETQ come from the germline V gene. Trimming pared 4 bases from V and 10 bases from J, leaving 15 bases between.